A single T cell receptor (beta chain) is shown here with its context. Its cognate antigen is unknown. Clones were sequenced by immunoSEQ multiplex PCR, and TCRdb holds only the in-frame ones, with some missing. The sample has about 200,000 clones, more than 65% seen once; the top ten hold 13%. The donors were members of the validation cohort comprising over 90 subjects, separate from the roughly 640-subject first cohort. The sample comes from a study of cytomegalovirus exposure and HLA in healthy donors. Per germline, CDR1 SGHDN and CDR2 FVKESK. Trimming at V came to 1 base and at J to 6 bases, leaving 3 bases not matched to a gene. This CDR3 has 14 residues. Study-level points and caveats: CMV antigen specificity was confirmed in vitro for three CMV-associated chains.

The TCR comes from a woman in her twenties or thirties in good health and CMV-seropositive. The sequencing input was PBMCs. The chain couples TRBV14 to TRBJ2-3, with TRBD2 identical over 8 bases. This chain's CDR3 is CASSQAAGADTQYF. In nucleotides, the CDR3 is TGTGCCAGCAGCCAAGCAGCGGGAGCCGATACGCAGTATTTT.